These T cell receptor beta chains were read from a single sample in a study of cytomegalovirus exposure and HLA in healthy donors. Profiled with immunoSEQ multiplex PCR; TCRdb holds only in-frame clones, not every one. This table has 130,000 to 150,000 clones, about 89% appearing once. Source material: PBMCs. These receptors were obtained from a young man in good health and CMV-seronegative. Each CDR3 is given without its conserved first and last residue. Each record gives: CDR3 protein, V gene, J gene.

CDR3: ASSTWTGKDSPLH
V: TRBV6-6
J: TRBJ1-6

CDR3: ASSQEAGVNNEQF
V: TRBV6-4
J: TRBJ2-1

CDR3: ASSEATGNLEAF
V: TRBV6-1
J: TRBJ1-1

CDR3: ASRPGPDGNQPQH
V: TRBV7-4
J: TRBJ1-5

CDR3: ASSIGRAGHQPQH
V: TRBV19
J: TRBJ1-5

CDR3: ASSQGGHLYQETQY
V: TRBV14
J: TRBJ2-5

CDR3: ASSSGTGVTDTQY
V: TRBV5-1
J: TRBJ2-3

CDR3: AWTGDRYEQY
V: TRBV30
J: TRBJ2-7

CDR3: ASSLGLAGKSNTQY
V: TRBV7-3
J: TRBJ2-3

CDR3: ASGRGNNEQF
V: TRBV7-8
J: TRBJ2-1

CDR3: ASVLGLESTDTQY
V: TRBV2
J: TRBJ2-3

CDR3: ASRLTGGRSTNEKLF
V: TRBV7-2
J: TRBJ1-4

CDR3: ASSFETSGYNEQF
V: TRBV7-3
J: TRBJ2-1

CDR3: ASGRSWATNEKLF
V: TRBV5-1
J: TRBJ1-4

CDR3: ASSDQGWTEAF
V: TRBV6-5
J: TRBJ1-1

CDR3: ASGLDRAAEAF
V: TRBV5-1
J: TRBJ1-1